The sequence of this T cell receptor (beta chain) was determined in a study of T cells in Graves' hyperthyroidism and ophthalmopathy. Researchers took RNA transcripts and amplified the TCR beta CDR3 regions from them. A first-round RT-PCR of the TCR CDR3 used the HTBI primer set. TCRdb reprocessed the multiplex PCR reads via MiXCR and lists one record per CDR3 protein. This table holds hundreds of thousands of distinct CDR3 sequences, about 14% found once. Uncontrolled infection, other autoimmune disease, pregnancy and lactation each barred patients from inclusion. Over 8 ml fresh peripheral blood yielded the PBMCs. This clonotype has ten or more counts. The antigen is undetermined. Study outcomes and limitations: Model-based prediction identified ophthalmopathy a median 6.5 months prior to its onset. Most clonotypes expanded in the thyroid (above 0.001) were also present in blood.

CDR1 and CDR2 from the germline V gene are LGHDT and YNNKEL (reference sequence). The CDR3 covers 15 residues. V lost 4 bases, J lost 3 bases, and 15 bases lay in between. This sequence joins TRBV3-1 and TRBJ1-2; perhaps TRBD1 as D (5 bases). The source of this sequence is a woman in her 50s with Graves' ophthalmopathy. The sample consisted of blood. CDR3 loop: CASSPHGTQHYGYTF. The CDR3 DNA reads TGTGCCAGCAGCCCACACGGGACCCAACACTATGGCTACACCTTC.